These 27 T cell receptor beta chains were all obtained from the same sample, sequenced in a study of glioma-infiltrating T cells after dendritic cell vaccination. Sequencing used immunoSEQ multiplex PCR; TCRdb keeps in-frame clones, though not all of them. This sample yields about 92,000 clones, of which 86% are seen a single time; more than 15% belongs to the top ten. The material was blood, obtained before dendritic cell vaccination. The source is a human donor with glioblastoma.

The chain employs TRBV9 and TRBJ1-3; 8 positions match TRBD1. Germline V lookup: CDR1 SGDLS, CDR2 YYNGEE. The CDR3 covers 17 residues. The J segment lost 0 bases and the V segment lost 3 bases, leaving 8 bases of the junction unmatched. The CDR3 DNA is TGTGCCAGCAGCGACTCCGGACAGGGAATCTCTGGAAACACCATATATTTT. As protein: CASSDSGQGISGNTIYF. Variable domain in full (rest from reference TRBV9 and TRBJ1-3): DSGVTQTPKHLITATGQRVTLRCSPRSGDLSVYWYQQSLDQGLQFLIQYYNGEERAKGNILERFSAQQFPDLHSELNLSSLELGDSALYFCASSDSGQGISGNTIYFGEGSWLTVV.

CDR3 sequence: CASSNDRGAIYGYTF. As DNA, the CDR3 is TGTGCCAGCAGCAACGACAGGGGCGCGATCTATGGCTACACCTTC. This chain joins TRBV28 and TRBJ1-2; TRBD1 matches 8 bases. Germline V gene lookup returns CDR1 MDHEN and CDR2 SYDVKM. The trim removed 6 bases at V and 4 bases at J, leaving 10 bases unmatched. This CDR3 has 15 amino acids.

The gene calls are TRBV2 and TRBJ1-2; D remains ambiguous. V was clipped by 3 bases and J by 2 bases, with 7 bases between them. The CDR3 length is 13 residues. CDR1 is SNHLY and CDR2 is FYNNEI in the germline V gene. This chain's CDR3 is CASSETRNYGYTF. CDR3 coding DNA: TGTGCCAGCAGTGAGACAAGAAACTATGGCTACACCTTC.

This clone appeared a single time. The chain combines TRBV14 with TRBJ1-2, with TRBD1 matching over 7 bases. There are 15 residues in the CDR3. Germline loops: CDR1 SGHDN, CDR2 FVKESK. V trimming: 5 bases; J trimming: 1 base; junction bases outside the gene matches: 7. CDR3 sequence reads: CASSSGTVNNYGYTF. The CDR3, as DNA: TGTGCCAGCAGCTCTGGGACAGTGAATAACTATGGCTACACCTTC.

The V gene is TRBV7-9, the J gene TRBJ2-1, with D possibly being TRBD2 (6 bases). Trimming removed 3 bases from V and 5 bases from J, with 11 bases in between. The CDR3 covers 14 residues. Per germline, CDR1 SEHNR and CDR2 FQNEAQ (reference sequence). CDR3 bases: TGTGCCAGCAGCTTGGGAGGCGCGGACAATGAGCAGTTCTTC. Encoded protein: CASSLGGADNEQFF.

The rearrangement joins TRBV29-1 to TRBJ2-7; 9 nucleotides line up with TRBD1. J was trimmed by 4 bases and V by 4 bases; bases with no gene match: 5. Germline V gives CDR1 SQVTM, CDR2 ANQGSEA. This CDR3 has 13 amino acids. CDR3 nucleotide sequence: TGCAGCGTTGTCGGGACAGGGAGGTACGAGCAGTACTTC. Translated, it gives CSVVGTGRYEQYF.

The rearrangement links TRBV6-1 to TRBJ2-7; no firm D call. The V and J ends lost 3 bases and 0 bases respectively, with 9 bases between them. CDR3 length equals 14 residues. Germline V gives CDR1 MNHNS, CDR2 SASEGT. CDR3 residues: CASSEFVASYEQYF. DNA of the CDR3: TGTGCCAGCAGTGAGTTTGTGGCCTCCTACGAGCAGTACTTC.

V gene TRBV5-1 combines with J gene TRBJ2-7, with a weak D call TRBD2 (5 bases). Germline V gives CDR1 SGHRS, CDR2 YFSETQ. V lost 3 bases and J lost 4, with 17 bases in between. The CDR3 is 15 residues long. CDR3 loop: CASSSTPGSAYEQYF. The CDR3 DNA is TGCGCCAGCAGCTCCACTCCGGGGTCGGCGTACGAGCAGTACTTC.

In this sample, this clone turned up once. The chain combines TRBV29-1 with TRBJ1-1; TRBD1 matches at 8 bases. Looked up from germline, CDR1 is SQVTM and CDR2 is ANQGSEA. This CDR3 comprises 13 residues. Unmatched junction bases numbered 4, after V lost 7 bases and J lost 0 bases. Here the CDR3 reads CSAWTGMNTEAFF. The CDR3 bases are TGCAGCGCCTGGACAGGGATGAACACTGAAGCTTTCTTT.

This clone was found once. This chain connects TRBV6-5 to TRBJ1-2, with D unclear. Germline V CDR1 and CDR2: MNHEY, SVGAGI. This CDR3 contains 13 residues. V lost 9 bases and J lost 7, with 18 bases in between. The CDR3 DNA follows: TGTGCCAGAGAGGCAGTCTTATTCGCTGGCTACACCTTC. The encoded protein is CAREAVLFAGYTF.

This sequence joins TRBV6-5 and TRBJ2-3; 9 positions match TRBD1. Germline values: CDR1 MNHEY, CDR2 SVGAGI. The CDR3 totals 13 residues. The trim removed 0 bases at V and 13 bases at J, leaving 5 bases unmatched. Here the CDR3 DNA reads TGTGCCAGCAGTTACTCCCTGGGACAGGGAAAGTATTTT. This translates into CASSYSLGQGKYF.

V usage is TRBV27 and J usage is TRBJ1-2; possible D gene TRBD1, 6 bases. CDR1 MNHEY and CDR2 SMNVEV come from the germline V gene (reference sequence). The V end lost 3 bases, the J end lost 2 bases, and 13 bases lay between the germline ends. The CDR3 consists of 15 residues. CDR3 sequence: CASSFFQGYNYGYTF. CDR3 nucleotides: TGTGCCAGCAGTTTCTTTCAGGGGTACAACTATGGCTACACCTTC.

The CDR3 loop is CASSPGTVRYNSPLHF. The CDR3, as DNA: TGTGCCAGCTCCCCAGGGACTGTACGTTATAATTCACCCCTCCACTTT. The rearrangement uses TRBV18 and TRBJ1-6; D may be TRBD1 (5 bases). Germline CDR1 KGHSH, CDR2 LQKENI. Trimming removed 6 bases at V and 4 bases at J, with 16 bases between. The CDR3 extends over 16 amino acids.

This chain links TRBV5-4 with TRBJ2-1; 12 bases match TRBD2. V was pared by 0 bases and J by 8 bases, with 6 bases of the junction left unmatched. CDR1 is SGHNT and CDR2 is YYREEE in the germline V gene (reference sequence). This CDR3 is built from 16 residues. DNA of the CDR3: TGTGCCAGCAGCTTGGTTTCTGGACTAGCGGGGTATGAGCAGTTCTTC. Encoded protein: CASSLVSGLAGYEQFF.

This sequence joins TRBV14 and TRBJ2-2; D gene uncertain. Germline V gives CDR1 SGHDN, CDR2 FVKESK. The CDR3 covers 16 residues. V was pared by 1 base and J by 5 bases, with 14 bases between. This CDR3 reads CASSQVFRSETGELFF. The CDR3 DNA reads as TGTGCCAGCAGCCAAGTCTTCAGGTCAGAGACCGGGGAGCTGTTTTTT.

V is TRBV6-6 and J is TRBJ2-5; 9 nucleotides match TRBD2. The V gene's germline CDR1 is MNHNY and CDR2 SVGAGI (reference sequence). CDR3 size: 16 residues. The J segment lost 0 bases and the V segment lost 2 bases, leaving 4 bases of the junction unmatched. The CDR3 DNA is TGTGCCAGCAGTTACCTTAGCGGGGGATACCAAGAGACCCAGTACTTC. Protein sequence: CASSYLSGGYQETQYF.

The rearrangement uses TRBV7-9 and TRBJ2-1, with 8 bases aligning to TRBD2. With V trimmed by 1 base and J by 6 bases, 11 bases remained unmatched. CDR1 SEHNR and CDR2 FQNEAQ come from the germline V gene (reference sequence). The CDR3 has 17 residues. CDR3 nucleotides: TGTGCCAGCAGCTTAGTAGCCGGGACTAGGAAGGCCAATGAGCAGTTCTTC. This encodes CASSLVAGTRKANEQFF.

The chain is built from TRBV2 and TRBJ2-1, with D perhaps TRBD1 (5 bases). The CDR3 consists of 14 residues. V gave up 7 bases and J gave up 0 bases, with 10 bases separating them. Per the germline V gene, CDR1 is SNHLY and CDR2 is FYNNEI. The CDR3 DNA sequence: TGTGCCAGCAAAAGCGACAGCTCCTACAATGAGCAGTTCTTC. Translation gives CASKSDSSYNEQFF.

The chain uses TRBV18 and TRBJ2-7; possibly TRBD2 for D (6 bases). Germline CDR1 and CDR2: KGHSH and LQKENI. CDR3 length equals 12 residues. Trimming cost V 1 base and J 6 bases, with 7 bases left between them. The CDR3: CASSPRGLEQYF. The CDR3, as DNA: TGTGCCAGCTCACCACGGGGACTCGAGCAGTACTTC.

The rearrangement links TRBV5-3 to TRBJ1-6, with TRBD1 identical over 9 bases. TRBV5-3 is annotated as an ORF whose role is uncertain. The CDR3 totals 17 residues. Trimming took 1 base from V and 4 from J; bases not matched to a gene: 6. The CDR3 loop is CARSLWTGEIYNSPLHF. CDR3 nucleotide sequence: TGTGCCAGAAGCTTGTGGACAGGGGAGATTTATAATTCACCCCTCCACTTT.

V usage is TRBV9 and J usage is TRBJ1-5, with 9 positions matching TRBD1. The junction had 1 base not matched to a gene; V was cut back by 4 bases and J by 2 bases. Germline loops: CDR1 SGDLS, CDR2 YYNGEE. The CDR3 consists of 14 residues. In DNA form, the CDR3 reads TGTGCCAGCAGCCGGACAGGGGGCAATCAGCCCCAGCATTTT. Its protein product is CASSRTGGNQPQHF.

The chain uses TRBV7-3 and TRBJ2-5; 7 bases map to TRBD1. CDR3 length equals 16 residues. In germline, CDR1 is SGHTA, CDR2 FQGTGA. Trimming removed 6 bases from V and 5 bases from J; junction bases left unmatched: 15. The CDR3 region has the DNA TGTGCCAGCAGAACGGCGGTGGACAGGCCGGGCGAGACCCAGTACTTC. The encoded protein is CASRTAVDRPGETQYF.

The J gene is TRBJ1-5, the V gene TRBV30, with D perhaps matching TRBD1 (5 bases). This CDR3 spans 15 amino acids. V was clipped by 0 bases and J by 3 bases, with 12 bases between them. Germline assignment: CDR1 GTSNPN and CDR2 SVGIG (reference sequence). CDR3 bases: TGTGCCTGGAGTGTACTCAGGGAACCCAATCAGCCCCAGCATTTT. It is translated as CAWSVLREPNQPQHF. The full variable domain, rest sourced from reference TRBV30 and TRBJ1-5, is SQTIHQWPATLVQPVGSPLSLECTVEGTSNPNLYWYRQAAGRGLQLLFYSVGIGQISSEVPQNLSASRPQDRQFILSSKKLLLSDSGFYLCAWSVLREPNQPQHFGDGTRLSIL.

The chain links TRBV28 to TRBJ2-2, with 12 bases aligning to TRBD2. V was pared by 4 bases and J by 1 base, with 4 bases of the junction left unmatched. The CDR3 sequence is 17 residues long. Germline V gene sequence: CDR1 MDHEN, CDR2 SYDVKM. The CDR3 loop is CASSYPGLAGNTGELFF. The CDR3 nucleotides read TGTGCCAGCAGTTATCCGGGACTAGCGGGGAACACCGGGGAGCTGTTTTTT.

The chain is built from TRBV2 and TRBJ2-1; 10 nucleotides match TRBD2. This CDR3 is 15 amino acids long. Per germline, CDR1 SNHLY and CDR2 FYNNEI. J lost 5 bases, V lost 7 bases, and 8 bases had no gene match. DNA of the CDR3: TGTGCCAGCAATATGAGACTAGCGGGCGACAATGAGCAGTTCTTC. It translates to CASNMRLAGDNEQFF.

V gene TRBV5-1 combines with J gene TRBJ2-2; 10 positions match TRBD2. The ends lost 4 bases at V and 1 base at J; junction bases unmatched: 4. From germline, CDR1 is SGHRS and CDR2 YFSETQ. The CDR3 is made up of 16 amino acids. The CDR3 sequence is CASSPRTSGNTGELFF. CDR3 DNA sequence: TGCGCCAGCAGCCCTCGGACTAGCGGGAACACCGGGGAGCTGTTTTTT.

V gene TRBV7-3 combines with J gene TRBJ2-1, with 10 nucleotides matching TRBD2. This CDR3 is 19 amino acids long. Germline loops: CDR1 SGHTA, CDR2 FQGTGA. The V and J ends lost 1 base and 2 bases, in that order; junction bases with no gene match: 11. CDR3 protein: CASSLSWASGGLAYNEQFF. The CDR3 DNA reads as TGTGCCAGCAGCTTAAGCTGGGCTAGCGGGGGTCTAGCCTACAATGAGCAGTTCTTC.